The text below deals with one TCR beta chain. The antigen it recognizes is unknown. The record has no base qualities; no much larger clone is one base away. The data derive from a study of siplizumab effects on memory and regulatory T cells (dated by TCRdb to about 2019). With respect to the entire study: The study looked at the effect of siplizumab, an anti-CD2 antibody, on alloreactive T-cell subsets in allogeneic mixed lymphocyte reactions made from human PBMCs.

CDR1 and CDR2 are drawn from the germline V gene: SGHRS, YFSETQ. V trim: 0 bases; J trim: 5 bases; unmatched bases: 6. From its cysteine to its phenylalanine, the CDR3 spans 15 amino acids. CDR3 DNA is the only sequence kept; it has 45 bases, read in frame from the first base. What the study reported, not specific to this receptor: Unstimulated naive T cells appeared to be more diverse than memory T cells, and naive cells seemed to make a substantial contribution to the alloresponse. Siplizumab significantly reduced the cumulative frequency of alloreactive sequences traceable to unstimulated CD4+ memory T cells. Because sequences below about 10^-5 frequency were poorly captured, only a minor fraction of alloreactive clones could be mapped to unstimulated subsets. A naive or memory phenotype could not be assigned to roughly 75-97% of proliferating CD4+ or CD8+ clones. Among mappable alloreactive CD4+ clones, the Treg-derived fraction averaged 68.8% with siplizumab versus around 27% in control reactions. Whether proliferating Tregs from siplizumab cultures were suppressive was not functionally confirmed.

Sorted unstimulated T cells and proliferating T cells recovered from mixed lymphocyte reactions were subjected to TCRbeta CDR3 sequencing. Fresh whole blood from about ten HLA-typed healthy donors served as the source for isolating PBMCs. The library was prepared using the immunoSEQ multiplex PCR assay. Roughly 10^5 TCR templates per sample were assayed on the deep sequencing platform. Genomic DNA extracted from sorted T cells was used for TCRbeta CDR3 sequencing. In the source study's methods: The R programming language was used for the clonal analysis of the TCRbeta CDR3 data. Comparing unstimulated samples against CFSE-low samples taken after the reaction was how alloreactive CD4+ and CD8+ clones were defined. By matching sequences to the repertoires of sorted unstimulated Treg and non-Treg cells, each alloreactive CD4+ clone was assigned a regulatory or non-regulatory origin. Drawn from immuneACCESS, this table holds only the in-frame rearrangements with V and J called that TCRdb kept. Clones are partly lost; checked studies trace under half to an unresolved V gene and leave the rest unexplained. The V and J calls and clone size come from that table; D and trimming were worked out from the DNA. In this sample the table shows over 60,000 clones, under 95% of which occur a single time. Of the sample, around 29% falls within the top ten clones.

The receptor was derived from a human donor in good health. Recombination joined TRBV5-1 with TRBJ2-3; the central 7 bases match TRBD2. Sequenced material: CD8+ T cells sorted from blood. CDR3 protein: CASSLAGVAGDTQYF. The DNA sequence is as follows: TGCGCCAGCAGCTTGGCCGGGGTAGCGGGAGATACGCAGTATTTT.